The source of this TCR beta chain is a study of molecular identifiers for immune sequencing clone quantification. Whole-study findings and limits: Under 1% of molecules in naive cells, but over 99% of effector molecules, belonged to clones above 20 RNA copies. Spiked TCR RNA from one Jurkat cell reportedly showed up when mixed among 950,000 to 1,000,000 naive cells.

In TCRdb, the PCR reads were re-called with MiXCR into one record per CDR3 protein. The sample lists about half a million distinct CDR3 sequences, roughly 24% occurring once. Germline assignment: CDR1 MDHEN and CDR2 SYDVKM. CDR3 length: 17 residues. V was pared by 5 bases and J by 3 bases, with 13 bases of the junction left unmatched. This clonotype was observed a handful of times. As yet, its antigen is unknown. A much more abundant neighbour one base away suggests this may be a read error. The receptor was derived from a human donor in good health. Some libraries in this study had Jurkat cell RNA spiked in. The rearrangement joins TRBV28 to TRBJ2-3, with 8 bases fitting TRBD2. Sequenced input: naive CD8+ T cells from blood, with Jurkat cell RNA spiked in. Subset described: FACS-sorted CD8+CD4-CCR7+CD45RA+ naive T cells. The CDR3 bases are TGTGCCAGCAGTCCCCTTGTGGGAGCGGGAGTGACAGATACGCAGTATTTT. Residues: CASSPLVGAGVTDTQYF.